The source of this TCR beta chain is a study of technical replicates of blood from several donors. Germline CDR1 MDHEN, CDR2 SYDVKM. This CDR3 contains 16 residues. The ends were cut back, 2 bases at V and 0 bases at J, with 10 bases in the middle. The method was immunoSEQ multiplex PCR; TCRdb's version includes in-frame clones alone and lacks a portion of them. Of 95,000 to 100,000 clones in the sample, around 95% were seen once. Sequencing was done on a sample of T cells isolated from PBMCs. The clonotype originates from a human donor in good health. The rearrangement joins TRBV28 to TRBJ2-2, with D unresolved. CDR3 nucleotides: TGTGCCAGCAGTTTAGGGCCGACAACGAACACCGGGGAGCTGTTTTTT. This translates into CASSLGPTTNTGELFF.